This record looks at one TCR beta chain sequence and its context. This clone came up once. The antigen this receptor binds is unknown. Per-base quality was not reported, and no clone a single base away is much larger than it. The entry originates in a study of blood T cell repertoires in COVID-19 (dated by TCRdb to 2019 to 2021). Some background on the complete study: Collaborator samples came from the United States, Italy and Spain and covered acute and convalescent phases of COVID-19. The samples were drawn from two sources: the first 160 participants of the ongoing ImmuneRACE study, and some 1,300 subjects contributed by 6 global collaborators. A freely available public database, intended as a resource for researchers studying the immune response to SARS-CoV-2, is where the repertoires were released. The material from the prospective study consisted of cDNA or gDNA derived from T cells, B-cell-depleted T cells, or PBMCs. A de-identified subject ID, COVID-19 status, age in years and sex were almost always included in the sample metadata. Deeply sampled blood TCRbeta repertoires from subjects exposed to, actively infected with, or recovered from COVID-19 were included in the dataset. Where HLA class I and class II types were available, the types were taken from metadata supplied by the sample provider, not from assay-based typing. Overall study results and their limits: The quantity of clinical and demographic metadata differed by source and by participant and was supplied without curation.

The germline V gene (reference sequence) sets CDR1 to LNHDA and CDR2 to SQIVND. The CDR3 contains 14 residues, cysteine and phenylalanine counted. Only the CDR3 region is kept as DNA, spanning 42 bases read in frame from base 1. Unmatched junction bases come to 8, with V trimmed by 9 bases and J by 0 bases. Collaborating institutions collected whole blood in K2EDTA tubes following their own protocols. For TCRbeta analysis, collaborators shipped samples as frozen whole blood, isolated PBMCs, or DNA extracted from either of those sample types. The immunoSEQ Assay, a bias-controlled multiplex PCR, was used to amplify TCRbeta CDR3 regions from genomic DNA. The authors' analysis ran thus. The number of nucleated cells in each sample was estimated by amplification of reference gene primers within the assay. To quantify the absolute abundance of each unique TCRbeta CDR3 rearrangement, sequence reads were collapsed and filtered. Productive Simpson clonality was computed per sample as the square root of Simpson's diversity index over productive rearrangements. In TCRdb, the immuneACCESS table is reduced to in-frame sequences with V and J assigned. These tables do not hold every clone; where another copy was compared, an unresolved V gene accounts for under half, and the others remain unexplained. D and trimming were read from the DNA, whereas the V and J calls and clone size are those reported in that table. The sample contains some 180,000 clones, around 85% of them found a single time. The biggest ten clones account for 7.5% to 9.5% of the sample.

The material sequenced was peripheral blood. The V and J segments used are TRBV19 and TRBJ2-7, with 7 bases aligning to TRBD1. This TCR derives from an older woman with acute or convalescent COVID-19. The CDR3 protein is CASRRDRLSYEQYF. The DNA reads TGTGCCAGCCGCCGGGACAGACTCTCCTACGAGCAGTACTTC.